This T cell receptor beta chain was found in a study of CD8+ T cells in alopecia areata. Study results and caveats: Sequences from scalp samples also cover resident alphabeta T cells of normal skin.

The CDR3 covers 15 residues. Germline lookup yields CDR1 MNHEY and CDR2 SMNVEV (reference sequence). V lost 5 bases to trimming and J lost 4 bases, with 16 bases between them. TCR sequencing used cDNA made by reverse transcription of extracted RNA. Sequencing used immunoSEQ multiplex PCR; TCRdb keeps in-frame clones, though not all of them. The sample has 120,000 to 150,000 clones; around 47% are singletons. Concerning this clone itself: Its specificity is not known.

The TCR originated in a human donor with alopecia areata. This sequence joins TRBV27 and TRBJ2-3; no firm D call. Sequencing was done on a sample of CD4+ T cells sorted from blood. The CDR3 spells CASSPDPEYPDTQYF. The CDR3 DNA sequence: TGTGCCAGCAGTCCTGACCCGGAGTATCCAGATACGCAGTATTTT.